This T cell receptor (beta chain) was found in a study of T-cell reconstitution after alpha-beta-depleted transplantation in children. A TCRbeta library incorporating unique molecular identifiers was prepared. TCRdb redid the calling of the PCR reads with MiXCR, one entry per CDR3 protein. The table shows 170,000 or so distinct CDR3 sequences, with 6% to 7% occurring only once. CDR1 and CDR2 (germline): SGDLS, YYNGEE. V trimming: 3 bases; J trimming: 8 bases; junction bases outside the gene matches: 5. The CDR3 spans 15 residues. This clonotype came up many times. V usage is TRBV9 and J usage is TRBJ2-1; 13 bases map to TRBD2. Source: PBMCs from the stem cell graft donor, taken from the stem cell graft. This receptor was taken from a human donor who donated a stem cell graft to a child with Wiskott-Aldrich syndrome. The CDR3 is CASSGTSGSRYEQFF. In DNA, the CDR3 is TGTGCCAGCAGCGGGACTAGCGGGAGTCGGTATGAGCAGTTCTTC.